A single sample is the source of the 7 T cell receptor beta chains below, sequenced in a study of blood T cell repertoires in COVID-19. Clones were read by immunoSEQ multiplex PCR, and TCRdb kept only the in-frame ones, dropping some. The sample records fewer than 200,000 clones, about 80% being singletons. The sequencing input was peripheral blood. These receptors came from a man aged 70 or older with active or convalescent COVID-19.

The rearrangement joins TRBV28 to TRBJ1-5; D possibly corresponds to TRBD1 (5 bases). Trimming cost V 3 bases and J 4 bases, with 16 bases left between them. Per germline, CDR1 MDHEN and CDR2 SYDVKM. This CDR3 comprises 16 residues. CDR3 DNA sequence: TGTGCCAGCAGTTTCGGGGGGTTCGGGACTAATCAGCCCCAGCATTTT. As protein: CASSFGGFGTNQPQHF.

The DNA for the CDR3 is TGTGCCAGCAGTGACTGGGTTCAACTAACCAACACTGAAGCTTTCTTT. Protein sequence: CASSDWVQLTNTEAFF. V usage is TRBV6-1 and J usage is TRBJ1-1; no firm D call. Trimming removed 3 bases at V and 2 bases at J, with 16 bases between. The germline V gene encodes CDR1 MNHNS and CDR2 SASEGT. This CDR3 spans 16 amino acids.

This clone has only a few counts. For the CDR3, the DNA is TGTGCCAGTAGTTATAGACAAGACACCGGGGAGCTGTTTTTT. Encoded protein: CASSYRQDTGELFF. The chain couples TRBV19 to TRBJ2-2; no definite D call. The CDR3 sequence is 14 residues long. V lost 5 bases and J lost 3, with 10 bases in between. Germline V gene data show CDR1 as LNHDA and CDR2 as SQIVND (reference sequence).

About this clone: Distinct nucleotide sequences in the sample also encode this CDR3. The rearrangement joins TRBV5-1 to TRBJ2-7; 11 bases fit TRBD2. This CDR3 contains 15 residues. J lost 4 bases, V lost 0 bases, and 3 bases had no gene match. Looked up from germline, CDR1 is SGHRS and CDR2 is YFSETQ. Here the CDR3 DNA reads TGCGCCAGCAGCTTGGGACTAGCGGGGTCATACGAGCAGTACTTC. Its translation is CASSLGLAGSYEQYF. The whole variable domain, filled in from reference TRBV5-1 and TRBJ2-7, reads KAGVTQTPRYLIKTRGQQVTLSCSPISGHRSVSWYQQTPGQGLQFLFEYFSETQRNKGNFPGRFSGRQFSNSRSEMNVSTLELGDSALYLCASSLGLAGSYEQYFGPGTRLTVT.

The chain employs TRBV5-1 and TRBJ2-1; D might be TRBD2 (7 bases). The CDR3 sequence is 15 residues long. V lost 1 base, J lost 5 bases, and 13 bases lay in between. Germline V gene sequence: CDR1 SGHRS, CDR2 YFSETQ. In nucleotides, the CDR3 is TGCGCCAGCAGCTTGTGGACTAGGGGGGACAATGAGCAGTTCTTC. Translated, it gives CASSLWTRGDNEQFF.

J is TRBJ2-6 and V is TRBV27, with TRBD1 identical over 8 bases. Trimming removed 5 bases from V and 4 bases from J; junction bases left unmatched: 7. The CDR3 is made up of 16 amino acids. CDR1 is MNHEY, CDR2 SMNVEV, per germline (reference sequence). The CDR3 DNA reads as TGTGCCAGCAGTCTCCTGGACAGGGTCGGGGCCAACGTCCTGACTTTC. Its protein is CASSLLDRVGANVLTF.

This chain connects TRBV2 to TRBJ1-6, with D possibly being TRBD1 (6 bases). Trimming removed 8 bases at V and 0 bases at J, with 14 bases between. The CDR3 is 16 amino acids. Germline V lookup: CDR1 SNHLY, CDR2 FYNNEI. CDR3 nucleotide sequence: TGTGCCAGCCGACAGGATTCTAACTCCTATAATTCACCCCTCCACTTT. Protein product: CASRQDSNSYNSPLHF.